A single sample gave rise to the 22 T cell receptor beta chains below, sequenced in a study of shared clonotypes between healthy human individuals. Using immunoSEQ multiplex PCR, the repertoire was profiled, and TCRdb retains in-frame clones only, with some absent. The repertoire has about 2 million clones, 85% to 95% of them found once; the top ten carry 0.1% to 0.15%. What was sequenced was naive CD4+ T cells sorted from blood. The sample's subset: CD45RA+ positively selected. Receptors originate from a man younger than 35 in good health.

The chain carries TRBV5-1 and TRBJ1-6; D not resolved. The germline gives CDR1 SGHRS, CDR2 YFSETQ. This CDR3 is 13 amino acids long. Trimming removed 0 bases from V and 8 bases from J, with 6 bases in between. The CDR3 here is CASSLESYSPLHF. CDR3 in DNA: TGCGCCAGCAGCTTGGAAAGTTATTCACCCCTCCACTTT.

The CDR3 sequence is CASSSPGWNTEAFF. CDR3 DNA: TGTGCCAGCAGCTCCCCAGGGTGGAACACTGAAGCTTTCTTT. This chain links TRBV7-2 with TRBJ1-1; a weak D match, TRBD1 (5 bases). The V gene's germline CDR1 is SGHTA and CDR2 FQGNSA. V dropped 4 bases and J dropped 1 base, with 10 bases sitting between them. This CDR3 comprises 14 residues.

This clone was detected once. The V and J genes are TRBV7-3 and TRBJ2-3; 9 bases fit TRBD1. The CDR3 sequence is 15 residues long. Germline loops: CDR1 SGHTA, CDR2 FQGTGA. After removal of 3 bases from V and 3 bases from J, the junction contained 4 bases not matched to a gene. As DNA, the CDR3 is TGTGCCAGCAGCTTCGGGACAGGGAAAACAGATACGCAGTATTTT. Translation gives CASSFGTGKTDTQYF.

The rearrangement links TRBV5-4 to TRBJ2-2; D is uncertain. V shed 5 bases and J shed 4 bases, with 9 bases lying between them. The germline CDR1 and CDR2 sequences are SGHNT and YYREEE (reference sequence). This CDR3 is 13 amino acids long. CDR3 residues: CASSYTGTGELFF. DNA of the CDR3: TGTGCCAGCAGTTACACGGGCACCGGGGAGCTGTTTTTT.

V and J are TRBV4-1 and TRBJ2-5; D possibly corresponds to TRBD1 (5 bases). Germline CDR1 reads MGHRA; CDR2 reads YSYEKL. The CDR3 is 15 amino acids. V was clipped by 0 bases and J by 5 bases, with 13 bases between them. CDR3 sequence (DNA): TGCGCCAGCAGCCAAGATCTCCCAGGGTCGGAGACCCAGTACTTC. As protein: CASSQDLPGSETQYF.

The J gene is TRBJ1-2, the V gene TRBV10-2; 10 bases are a match to TRBD1. The CDR3 runs to 12 residues. CDR1 and CDR2 from the germline V gene are WSHSY and SAAADI. Unmatched junction bases numbered 4, after V lost 11 bases and J lost 4 bases. The CDR3 sequence is CAVRDRGYGYTF. CDR3 nucleotide sequence: TGCGCCGTCCGGGACAGGGGCTATGGCTACACCTTC.

V usage is TRBV19 and J usage is TRBJ1-2; no firm D call. With 5 bases removed from V and 4 bases from J, the gap between germline ends came to 17 bases. Germline CDR1 reads LNHDA; CDR2 reads SQIVND (reference sequence). The CDR3 covers 15 residues. CDR3 nucleotides: TGTGCCAGTAGTCCCTGGTACGATGACGGCTATGGCTACACCTTC. As protein: CASSPWYDDGYGYTF.

The rearrangement links TRBV4-3 to TRBJ1-2, with no clear D. The CDR3 extends over 15 amino acids. Germline loops: CDR1 LGHNA, CDR2 YSLEER. Trimming took off 1 base at V and 0 bases at J, with 9 bases between the two ends. The CDR3 loop reads CASSQGHNTNYGYTF. In nucleotides, the CDR3 is TGCGCCAGCAGCCAAGGACACAATACTAACTATGGCTACACCTTC.

V and J are TRBV10-3 and TRBJ2-7; 8 bases fit TRBD1. In germline, CDR1 is ENHRY, CDR2 SYGVKD. The V gene end was trimmed by 0 bases and the J gene end by 7 bases; junction bases not matched to a gene: 8. The CDR3 is made up of 15 amino acids. The CDR3 region is CAISESGQGQREQYF. The CDR3 DNA reads as TGTGCCATCAGTGAGTCAGGACAGGGCCAAAGGGAGCAGTACTTC.

This clone was detected once. The J gene is TRBJ2-6, the V gene TRBV7-8; D remains unclear. The CDR3 is made up of 14 amino acids. The germline gives CDR1 SGHVS, CDR2 FQNEAQ. The germline V and J ends were trimmed by 7 bases and 0 bases, with 7 bases remaining between them. CDR3 sequence reads: CASIPPSGANVLTF. For the CDR3, the DNA is TGTGCCAGCATCCCCCCCTCTGGGGCCAACGTCCTGACTTTC.

Turning to this clone: Within the sample, other DNA sequences also encode this same CDR3. The chain recombines TRBV5-4 with TRBJ2-1; D is unresolved. V lost 0 bases, J lost 7 bases, and 8 bases lay in between. Germline V gene lookup returns CDR1 SGHNT and CDR2 YYREEE (reference sequence). The CDR3 extends over 13 amino acids. The CDR3 spells CASSLVGPNEQFF. The CDR3 DNA follows: TGTGCCAGCAGCTTGGTTGGGCCGAATGAGCAGTTCTTC.

The rearrangement links TRBV28 to TRBJ1-4; TRBD1 agrees at 7 bases. Trimming took 8 bases from V and 4 from J; bases not matched to a gene: 7. This CDR3 contains 14 residues. Germline CDR1 and CDR2: MDHEN and SYDVKM. The CDR3 is CASSRDSLNEKLFF. The CDR3 nucleotides are TGTGCCAGCTCTCGGGACAGCCTTAATGAAAAACTGTTTTTT.

This clone was seen a single time. The rearrangement joins TRBV5-6 to TRBJ2-2, with TRBD2 matching 7 bases. The V segment lost 1 base and the J segment 5 bases; nucleotides outside the gene matches: 5. CDR3 size: 15 residues. Germline-derived CDR1 and CDR2 are SGHDT and YYEEEE. This CDR3 is CASSLNGGGTGELFF. CDR3 DNA: TGTGCCAGCAGCTTGAACGGGGGAGGGACCGGGGAGCTGTTTTTT.

Regarding this clone: The sample has other DNA sequences that encode this CDR3 too. CDR3 DNA sequence: TGTGCCAGCTCCCCTACCGGGGGGCCGAACTATGGCTACACCTTC. It is translated as CASSPTGGPNYGYTF. The chain recombines TRBV18 with TRBJ1-2; D possibly corresponds to TRBD1 (6 bases). Germline CDR1 is KGHSH and CDR2 is LQKENI. V lost 6 bases to trimming and J lost 2 bases, with 16 bases between them. The CDR3 extends over 15 amino acids.

This chain links TRBV15 with TRBJ2-3; possibly TRBD1 for D (6 bases). The CDR3 runs to 16 residues. V lost 3 bases and J lost 2, with 15 bases in between. In germline, CDR1 is LNHNV, CDR2 YYDKDF (reference sequence). The CDR3 DNA follows: TGTGCCACCAGCAGTGGTACAGGGAAATACACAGATACGCAGTATTTT. Its translation is CATSSGTGKYTDTQYF.

This clone was found once. The chain carries TRBV28 and TRBJ1-2, with TRBD1 identical over 8 bases. Germline assignment: CDR1 MDHEN and CDR2 SYDVKM. The CDR3 is made up of 15 amino acids. The V gene end was trimmed by 2 bases and the J gene end by 5 bases; junction bases not matched to a gene: 7. The CDR3 DNA reads as TGTGCCAGCAGTTTAGGGGGCAGGGGGCCATATGGCTACACCTTC. Encoded protein: CASSLGGRGPYGYTF.

This clone was seen just once. V usage is TRBV6-1 and J usage is TRBJ1-1, with D possibly being TRBD1 (5 bases). V was trimmed by 6 bases and J by 7 bases, leaving 15 bases between them. CDR1 is MNHNS, CDR2 SASEGT, per germline. The CDR3 spans 13 residues. Here the CDR3 DNA reads TGTGCCAGCAGCCTGGCTGGGGCTCTTGAAGCTTTCTTT. It codes for CASSLAGALEAFF.

The chain recombines TRBV4-1 with TRBJ1-2, with TRBD1 as a possible D gene (5 bases). Trimming pared 4 bases from V and 2 bases from J, leaving 11 bases between. The CDR3 consists of 14 residues. Germline-derived CDR1 and CDR2 are MGHRA and YSYEKL. CDR3 sequence (DNA): TGCGCCAGCAGCCTCAGGACACTGAACTATGGCTACACCTTC. It is translated as CASSLRTLNYGYTF.

With respect to this clone: Other DNA sequences from this sample encode an identical CDR3 as well. The chain employs TRBV11-2 and TRBJ2-7; no reliable D call. V lost 6 bases and J 2 bases, leaving 11 bases between the germline ends. CDR3 length: 13 residues. CDR1 SGHAT and CDR2 FQNNGV come from the germline V gene. Here the CDR3 reads CASSRTATYEQYF. The CDR3 nucleotides are TGTGCCAGCAGTAGGACGGCAACCTACGAGCAGTACTTC. The full variable domain, rest sourced from reference TRBV11-2 and TRBJ2-7, is EAGVAQSPRYKIIEKRQSVAFWCNPISGHATLYWYQQILGQGPKLLIQFQNNGVVDDSQLPKDRFSAERLKGVDSTLKIQPAKLEDSAVYLCASSRTATYEQYFGPGTRLTVT.

V is TRBV28 and J is TRBJ2-7; no definite D call. Germline V CDR1 and CDR2: MDHEN, SYDVKM. CDR3 size: 16 residues. Trimming took off 3 bases at V and 0 bases at J, with 15 bases between the two ends. CDR3 in amino acids: CASSFSLATSSYEQYF. The CDR3, as DNA: TGTGCCAGCAGTTTCTCCCTCGCGACAAGCTCCTACGAGCAGTACTTC.

The CDR3 region has the DNA TGCGCCAGCAGCTTGGATCTGGACCCGTGGGACGAGCAGTACTTC. Translation: CASSLDLDPWDEQYF. J is TRBJ2-7 and V is TRBV5-1; no reliable D call. The germline V and J ends were trimmed by 0 bases and 5 bases, with 15 bases remaining between them. Germline CDR1 is SGHRS and CDR2 is YFSETQ. CDR3 length equals 15 residues. Full variable domain (outside the CDR3, taken from reference TRBV5-1 and TRBJ2-7): KAGVTQTPRYLIKTRGQQVTLSCSPISGHRSVSWYQQTPGQGLQFLFEYFSETQRNKGNFPGRFSGRQFSNSRSEMNVSTLELGDSALYLCASSLDLDPWDEQYFGPGTRLTVT.

This chain connects TRBV29-1 to TRBJ1-1; TRBD1 matches at 7 bases. Germline V gives CDR1 SQVTM, CDR2 ANQGSEA. Unmatched junction bases numbered 8, after V lost 7 bases and J lost 6 bases. There are 12 residues in the CDR3. The CDR3 here is CSADRDSSEAFF. CDR3 bases: TGCAGCGCCGACCGGGACAGTTCTGAAGCTTTCTTT.